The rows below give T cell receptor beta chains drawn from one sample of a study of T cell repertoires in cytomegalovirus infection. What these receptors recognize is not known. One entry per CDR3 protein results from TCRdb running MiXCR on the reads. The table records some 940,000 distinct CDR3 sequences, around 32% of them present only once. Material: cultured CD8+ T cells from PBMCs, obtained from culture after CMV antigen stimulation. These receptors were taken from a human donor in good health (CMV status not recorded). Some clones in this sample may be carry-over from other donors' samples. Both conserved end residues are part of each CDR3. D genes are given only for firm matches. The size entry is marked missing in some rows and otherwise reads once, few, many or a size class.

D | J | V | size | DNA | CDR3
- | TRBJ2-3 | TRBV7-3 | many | TGTGCCAGCAGCTTAATAGGGGGGCGGCCAGATACGCAGTATTTT | CASSLIGGRPDTQYF
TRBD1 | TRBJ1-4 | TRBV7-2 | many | TGTGCCAGCAGCTGGGACAGGGGAAGCGATGAAAAACTGTTTTTT | CASSWDRGSDEKLFF
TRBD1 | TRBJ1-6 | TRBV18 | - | TGTGCCAGCTCACCGGACAGGGCAGCCATTTCACCCCTCCACTTT | CASSPDRAAISPLHF
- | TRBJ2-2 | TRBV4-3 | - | TGCGCCAGCAGCCCGCGAGGGGGACCCGAGGGGGAGCTGTTTTTT | CASSPRGGPEGELFF
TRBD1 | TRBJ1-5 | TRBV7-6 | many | TGTGCCAGCAGCTTAAAGGGGGCTCAGCCCCAGCATTTT | CASSLKGAQPQHF
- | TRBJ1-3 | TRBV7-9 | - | TGTGCCAGCAGCGGGACTGAGTCTGGAAACACCATATATTTT | CASSGTESGNTIYF
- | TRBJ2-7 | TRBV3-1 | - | TGTGCCAGCAGCCTCCTACAGACAGCAAACGAGCAGTACTTC | CASSLLQTANEQYF
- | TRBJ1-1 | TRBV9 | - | TGTGCCAGCAGCGTAGAGGACGCGGAAGCTTTCTTT | CASSVEDAEAFF
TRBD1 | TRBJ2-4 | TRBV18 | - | TGTGCCAGCTCACCACCGGACAGGGGGCGCGGAAACATTCAGTACTTC | CASSPPDRGRGNIQYF
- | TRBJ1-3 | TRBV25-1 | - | TGTGCCAGCAGTGTAGGATATTCTGGAAACACCATATATTTT | CASSVGYSGNTIYF
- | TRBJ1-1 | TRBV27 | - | TGTGCCAGCACCCATGGGGGGACGAACACTGAAGCTTTCTTT | CASTHGGTNTEAFF